This T cell receptor (beta chain) was identified in a study of brain T cells in children with intractable seizures. Study results and caveats: Clones missing pre-surgery may reflect undersampling of that blood sample. Viral specificity was inferred only from CDR3 similarity; HCMV serostatus was unknown.

Only cases whose brain tissue showed the highest T cell transcript signatures were sequenced. At least one anti-epileptic drug was given before surgery. The germline gives CDR1 SEHNR, CDR2 FQNEAQ (reference sequence). The trim removed 6 bases at V and 4 bases at J, leaving 10 bases unmatched. The CDR3 length is 15 residues. As for this clone: Its matching antigen is unknown.

Here immunoSEQ multiplex PCR was the method, and the copy in TCRdb shows in-frame clones only, minus some. This repertoire shows just under 65,000 clones, more than 95% found once; its top ten account for 0.38%. Sequencing used peripheral blood, obtained at surgery. The TCR originated in a boy under three years old with focal cortical dysplasia and intractable seizures. The chain employs TRBV7-9 and TRBJ1-2; 8 bases align to TRBD1. CDR3: CASSYIVQGAYGYTF. CDR3 bases: TGTGCCAGCAGTTATATTGTCCAGGGGGCCTATGGCTACACCTTC. The variable domain in full, with the rest retrieved from reference TRBV7-9 and TRBJ1-2, is DTGVSQNPRHKITKRGQNVTFRCDPISEHNRLYWYRQTLGQGPEFLTYFQNEAQLEKSRLLSDRFSAERPKGSFSTLEIQRTEQGDSAMYLCASSYIVQGAYGYTFGSGTRLTVV.